The rows below give T cell receptor beta chains drawn from one sample of a study of cytomegalovirus exposure and HLA in healthy donors. Assay: immunoSEQ multiplex PCR; the TCRdb copy retains only in-frame clones and omits some. The sample yields 56,000 or so clones, more than 90% seen once. Sequenced sample: PBMCs. These TCRs come from a man aged 18-30 years in good health and CMV-seronegative. Both conserved end residues are part of each CDR3. Fields, in order: J gene, D gene, V gene, clone size, CDR3 protein, CDR3 DNA. The D gene is left open where the match is weak. Size tells how often a clone was seen (once, few, many) or the class of an expanded clone, and some rows leave it out.

>TRBJ2-1|-|TRBV2|-
CASSGPDRSSYNEQFF
TGTGCCAGCAGTGGTCCTGACAGGAGCTCCTACAATGAGCAGTTCTTC
>TRBJ2-7|TRBD2|TRBV6-1|-
CASRLAGVPYEQYF
TGTGCCAGCAGACTAGCGGGGGTGCCCTACGAGCAGTACTTC
>TRBJ1-3|-|TRBV29-1|-
CSAGRGSSGNTIYF
TGCAGCGCAGGTCGAGGGAGCTCTGGAAACACCATATATTTT
>TRBJ2-3|-|TRBV4-2|-
CASSLPGRGSTDTQYF
TGTGCCAGCAGCCTTCCGGGTCGGGGTAGCACAGATACGCAGTATTTT
>TRBJ1-1|-|TRBV9|few
CASSARQNTEAFF
TGTGCCAGCAGCGCACGACAGAACACTGAAGCTTTCTTT
>TRBJ1-4|TRBD1|TRBV2|-
CASIGGNPGQGEEKLFF
TGTGCCAGCATCGGGGGGAATCCGGGACAGGGGGAAGAAAAACTGTTTTTT
>TRBJ2-1|TRBD1|TRBV27|few
CASSLTGGAGGGQFF
TGTGCCAGCAGTCTGACAGGGGGCGCTGGGGGTGGGCAGTTCTTC
>TRBJ2-7|-|TRBV28|once
CATGTSSYEQYF
TGTGCCACCGGGACATCCTCCTACGAGCAGTACTTC
>TRBJ1-4|TRBD1|TRBV7-9|-
CASSSSGTGKEKLFF
TGTGCCAGCAGCTCTTCCGGGACAGGGAAGGAAAAACTGTTTTTT
>TRBJ2-2|TRBD1|TRBV4-2|-
CASSQVAGQGAGELFF
TGTGCCAGCAGCCAAGTCGCCGGACAGGGGGCCGGGGAGCTGTTTTTT
>TRBJ1-3|-|TRBV5-6|-
CASSLLEGRGNTIYF
TGTGCCAGCAGCTTGTTGGAGGGGCGCGGAAACACCATATATTTT
>TRBJ2-3|TRBD2|TRBV28|-
CASIDSGRAKSDTQYF
TGTGCCAGCATCGATAGCGGGAGGGCCAAGTCAGATACGCAGTATTTT
>TRBJ1-3|-|TRBV18|-
CASSPLPPAISGNTIYF
TGTGCCAGCTCACCGCTCCCCCCCGCGATCTCTGGAAACACCATATATTTT
>TRBJ2-7|-|TRBV28|-
CASTLTGPVYEQYF
TGTGCCAGCACCCTGACAGGTCCGGTCTACGAGCAGTACTTC
>TRBJ1-2|-|TRBV2|-
CASSGESDGGYGYTF
TGTGCCAGCAGTGGAGAATCCGATGGTGGCTATGGCTACACCTTC
>TRBJ1-5|-|TRBV28|-
CASSFKPSNQPQHF
TGTGCCAGCAGTTTCAAGCCTAGCAATCAGCCCCAGCATTTT
>TRBJ2-7|TRBD1|TRBV4-1|-
CASSRLPGQLLMGRYEQYF
TGCGCCAGCAGCCGCCTTCCGGGACAGCTCCTGATGGGACGATACGAGCAGTACTTC
>TRBJ1-1|-|TRBV6-1|-
CASSGHRVVRTEAFF
TGTGCCAGCAGCGGACACAGGGTAGTTAGGACTGAAGCTTTCTTT
>TRBJ2-3|-|TRBV5-1|-
CASSLAVGGQGTDTQYF
TGCGCCAGCAGCTTGGCCGTCGGGGGGCAGGGCACAGATACGCAGTATTTT
>TRBJ2-5|-|TRBV6-1|-
CASSSEYF
TGTGCCAGCAGCTCCGAGTACTTC
>TRBJ2-3|-|TRBV19|-
CASSTPRGRPDGATQYF
TGTGCCAGTAGTACACCCAGAGGACGCCCCGATGGGGCTACGCAGTATTTT
>TRBJ2-1|TRBD1|TRBV15|-
CATRDRVVDNEQFF
TGTGCCACTAGGGACAGGGTAGTGGACAATGAGCAGTTCTTC
>TRBJ1-1|-|TRBV6-1|-
CASSEAGARDTEAFF
TGTGCCAGCAGTGAGGCGGGGGCTAGGGACACTGAAGCTTTCTTT
>TRBJ2-3|-|TRBV28|-
CASGQGGTDTQYF
TGTGCCAGCGGGCAGGGTGGTACAGATACGCAGTATTTT
>TRBJ2-1|TRBD1|TRBV7-2|-
CASSLAGTGSYNEQFF
TGTGCCAGCAGCTTAGCCGGGACAGGCTCCTACAATGAGCAGTTCTTC
>TRBJ1-4|-|TRBV25-1|-
CASSELFPEKLFF
TGTGCCAGCAGTGAATTATTCCCGGAAAAACTGTTTTTT
>TRBJ2-2|-|TRBV6-5|-
CASSPGLSATGELFF
TGTGCCAGCAGTCCGGGTTTGTCGGCCACCGGGGAGCTGTTTTTT
>TRBJ1-2|TRBD1|TRBV6-5|once
CASRKQQGARGYTF
TGTGCCAGCAGGAAACAGCAGGGGGCGCGTGGCTACACCTTC
>TRBJ2-7|-|TRBV1|once
CTSSQIEPHEQYF
TGCACCAGCAGCCAAATCGAGCCACACGAGCAGTACTTC
>TRBJ1-5|TRBD1|TRBV5-1|-
CASSEGTGVQPQHF
TGCGCCAGCAGCGAAGGGACAGGGGTTCAGCCCCAGCATTTT
>TRBJ1-2|TRBD1|TRBV30|-
CAWSVDREKDYGYTF
TGTGCCTGGAGTGTAGACAGGGAGAAAGACTATGGCTACACCTTC
>TRBJ1-1|-|TRBV14|-
CASSHFGYGTEAFF
TGTGCCAGCAGCCATTTTGGTTACGGCACTGAAGCTTTCTTT
>TRBJ2-7|-|TRBV6-1|-
CASSRAMEADEQYF
TGTGCCAGCAGTCGAGCGATGGAGGCTGACGAGCAGTACTTC
>TRBJ2-7|-|TRBV11-2|-
CASSLLEAEQYF
TGTGCCAGCAGCTTACTGGAGGCCGAGCAGTACTTC
>TRBJ2-7|-|TRBV14|-
CASSQGQGGYEQYF
TGTGCCAGCAGCCAAGGGCAGGGGGGATACGAGCAGTACTTC
>TRBJ1-5|TRBD1|TRBV18|-
CASSRTGDRSNQPQHF
TGTGCCAGCTCACGGACAGGGGATCGGAGCAATCAGCCCCAGCATTTT
>TRBJ2-3|-|TRBV5-6|-
CASSLGPRGDTQYF
TGTGCCAGCAGCTTGGGCCCTAGGGGAGATACGCAGTATTTT
>TRBJ2-7|-|TRBV28|-
CASSPGVGAYEQYF
TGTGCCAGCAGTCCGGGGGTAGGGGCCTACGAGCAGTACTTC
>TRBJ2-7|TRBD2|TRBV7-9|-
CASSLDSAGGTYEQYF
TGTGCCAGCAGCTTAGACTCAGCGGGAGGCACCTACGAGCAGTACTTC
>TRBJ2-7|TRBD1|TRBV5-4|-
CASSLADRGREQYF
TGTGCCAGCAGCTTGGCGGACAGGGGACGGGAGCAGTACTTC
>TRBJ1-1|-|TRBV28|-
CASGHSNTEAFF
TGTGCCAGCGGACACTCAAACACTGAAGCTTTCTTT
>TRBJ2-3|-|TRBV5-4|once
CASSVQGSADTQYF
TGTGCCAGCAGCGTACAGGGTTCAGCAGATACGCAGTATTTT